These 11 T cell receptor beta chains were sequenced from one sample in a study of metastatic and nonmetastatic thyroid tumors. TCRdb re-called clones via MiXCR from the PCR reads. The data hold about 28,000 clones, with 20% to 25% observed a single time. Patients were all untreated before their thyroid surgery. Sequenced: blood. These receptors originate from a female donor with papillary thyroid cancer or a benign thyroid nodule (not recorded which). Some clones in this sample may be carry-over from other donors' samples.

Here the CDR3 reads CAWSAYTSDGKAEKLFF. The DNA of the CDR3 is TGTGCCTGGAGTGCTTACACCTCAGACGGGAAGGCGGAAAAACTGTTTTTT. The chain employs TRBV30 and TRBJ1-4; no clear D gene. Germline CDR1 is GTSNPN and CDR2 is SVGIG (reference sequence). The ends were cut back, 1 base at V and 8 bases at J, with 23 bases in the middle. This CDR3 is built from 17 residues.

This clone has at least ten counts. The rearrangement links TRBV10-1 to TRBJ1-1, with 7 bases fitting TRBD1. Trimming cost V 0 bases and J 5 bases; bases outside gene matches: 3. Germline loops: CDR1 WNHNN, CDR2 SYGVQD (reference sequence). The CDR3 covers 14 residues. The CDR3, as DNA: TGCGCCAGCAGTGAGTCGGCAGGGGGGACTGAAGCTTTCTTT. Its translation: CASSESAGGTEAFF.

This clone was counted ten times or more. The gene calls are TRBV3-1 and TRBJ1-3; unclear D gene. V was clipped by 2 bases and J by 0 bases, with 8 bases between them. The CDR3 loop spans 15 amino acids. Per the germline V gene, CDR1 is LGHDT and CDR2 is YNNKEL (reference sequence). CDR3 region: CASSQRGSSGNTIYF. CDR3 nucleotide sequence: TGTGCCAGCAGCCAAAGAGGGAGCTCTGGAAACACCATATATTTT.

In this sample, this clone turned up a few times. J is TRBJ2-4 and V is TRBV3-1; 13 positions match TRBD2. V shed 5 bases and J 2 bases; nucleotides not matched to a gene: 12. This CDR3 is built from 19 residues. Germline-derived CDR1 and CDR2 are LGHDT and YNNKEL (reference sequence). The CDR3 nucleotides are TGTGCCAGCAGCAAAAGGACTAGCGGGAGACGCAACACCAAAAACATTCAGTACTTC. Its protein product is CASSKRTSGRRNTKNIQYF.

This clone appeared a few times. One end of the junction does not line up with germline, which may come from a read error. The genes are TRBV7-3 and TRBJ2-1, with 9 bases that match TRBD2. CDR1 is SGHTA and CDR2 is FQGTGA in the germline V gene. CDR3 length: 15 amino acids. CDR3 bases: TGTGCAAGCAGCTTAACTCGAGCGGGAGGTGATGAGCAGTTATTC. This sequence encodes CASSLTRAGGDEQLF.

The rearrangement joins TRBV3-1 to TRBJ1-1, with D possibly being TRBD1 (5 bases). This CDR3 spans 13 amino acids. V dropped 4 bases and J dropped 1 base, with 7 bases sitting between them. Germline CDR1 reads LGHDT; CDR2 reads YNNKEL (reference sequence). Here the CDR3 DNA reads TGTGCCAGCAGCCTCCAGGGGAACACTGAAGCTTTCTTT. Residues: CASSLQGNTEAFF.

The CDR3 protein is CASSPVTGDSYEQYF. In DNA, the CDR3 is TGTGCCAGCAGCCCCGTGACAGGGGACTCCTACGAGCAGTACTTC. The chain links TRBV4-2 to TRBJ2-7; 8 bases agree with TRBD1. V trimming: 4 bases; J trimming: 0 bases; junction bases outside the gene matches: 5. CDR3 length: 15 amino acids. CDR1 LGHNA and CDR2 YNFKEQ come from the germline V gene.

This clone has a count of ten or more. This CDR3 is CASGPIPSVAETQYF. Written as DNA, the CDR3 is TGTGCCAGCGGGCCTATACCTAGCGTGGCAGAGACCCAGTACTTC. The chain uses TRBV27 and TRBJ2-5; possibly TRBD2 for D (6 bases). CDR3 length: 15 amino acids. CDR1 and CDR2 from the germline V gene are MNHEY and SMNVEV (reference sequence). Trimming left V 8 bases short and J 4 bases short, with 20 bases between.

This clone rates as medium-sized (0.01 to 0.1%). This rearrangement joins TRBV28 to TRBJ2-7, with 12 positions matching TRBD2. Germline CDR1 MDHEN, CDR2 SYDVKM. J lost 3 bases, V lost 8 bases, and 5 bases had no gene match. This CDR3 is 14 amino acids long. CDR3 protein: CASSSGRALYEQYF. CDR3 bases: TGTGCCAGCTCTAGCGGGAGGGCCCTCTACGAGCAGTACTTC.

In regard to this clone: One end of the junction fails to match germline, which may point to a read error. This chain links TRBV6-4 with TRBJ1-2; a weak D match, TRBD1 (5 bases). Germline-derived CDR1 and CDR2 are MRHNA and SNTAGT. This CDR3 has 13 amino acids. Written as DNA, the CDR3 is TGTGCCATCAGTGAGGGACCTAACTATGGCTACACCTTC. It encodes CAISEGPNYGYTF.

This clone was counted many times. V is TRBV20-1 and J is TRBJ2-1; 10 bases are a match to TRBD2. The CDR3 has 15 amino acids. Germline assignment: CDR1 DFQATT and CDR2 SNEGSKA (reference sequence). V was pared by 0 bases and J by 8 bases, with 7 bases of the junction left unmatched. The DNA of the CDR3 is TGCAGTGCTAGAGAGTCTAGCGGGAGTGTCCATGAGCAGTTCTTC. Its protein product is CSARESSGSVHEQFF.